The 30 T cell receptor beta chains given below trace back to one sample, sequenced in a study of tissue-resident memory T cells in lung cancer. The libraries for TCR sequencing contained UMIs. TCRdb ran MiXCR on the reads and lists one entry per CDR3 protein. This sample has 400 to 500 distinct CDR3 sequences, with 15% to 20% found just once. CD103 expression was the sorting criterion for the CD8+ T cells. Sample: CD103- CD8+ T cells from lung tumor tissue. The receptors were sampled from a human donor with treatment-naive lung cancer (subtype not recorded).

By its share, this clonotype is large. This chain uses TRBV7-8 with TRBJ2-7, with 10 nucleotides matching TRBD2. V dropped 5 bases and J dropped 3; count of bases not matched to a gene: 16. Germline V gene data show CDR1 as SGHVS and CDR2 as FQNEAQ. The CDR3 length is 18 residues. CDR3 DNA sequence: TGTGCCAGCAGCGCGGGACCCACGGGACTAGCGATCCACTACGAGCAGTACTTC. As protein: CASSAGPTGLAIHYEQYF.

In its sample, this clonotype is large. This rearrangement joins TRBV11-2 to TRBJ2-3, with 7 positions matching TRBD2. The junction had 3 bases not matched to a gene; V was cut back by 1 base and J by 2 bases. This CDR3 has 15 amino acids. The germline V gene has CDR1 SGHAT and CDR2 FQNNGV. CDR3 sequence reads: CASSLASGPTDTQYF. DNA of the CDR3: TGTGCCAGCAGCTTAGCTAGCGGTCCCACAGATACGCAGTATTTT.

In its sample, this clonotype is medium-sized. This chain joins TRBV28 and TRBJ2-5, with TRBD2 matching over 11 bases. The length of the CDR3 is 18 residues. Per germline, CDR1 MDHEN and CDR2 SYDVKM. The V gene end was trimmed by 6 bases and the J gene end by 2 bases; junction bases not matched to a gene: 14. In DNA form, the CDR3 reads TGTGCCAGCAGCAGCGAGAGGATAGCGGGAGGGCGACAAGAGACCCAGTACTTC. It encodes CASSSERIAGGRQETQYF.

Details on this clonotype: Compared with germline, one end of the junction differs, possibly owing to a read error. The DNA for the CDR3 is TGTGCCAGCAGGCCACTAAAGGAGATCCAGTACTTC. Protein product: CASRPLKEIQYF. This chain joins TRBV2 and TRBJ2-5; D is uncertain. Germline V CDR1 and CDR2: SNHLY, FYNNEI. The CDR3 is made up of 12 amino acids. The variable domain in full, with the rest retrieved from reference TRBV2 and TRBJ2-5, is EPEVTQTPSHQVTQMGQEVILRCVPISNHLYFYWYRQILGQKVEFLVSFYNNEISEKSEIFDDQFSVERPDGSNFTLKIRSTKLEDSAMYFCASRPLKEIQYFGPGTRLLVL.

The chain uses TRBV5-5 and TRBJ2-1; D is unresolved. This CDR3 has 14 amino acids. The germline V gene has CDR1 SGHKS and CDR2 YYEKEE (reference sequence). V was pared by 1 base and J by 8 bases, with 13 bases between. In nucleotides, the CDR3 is TGTGCCAGCAGCTTGTCTAGTGTGGACGATGAGCAGTTCTTC. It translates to CASSLSSVDDEQFF. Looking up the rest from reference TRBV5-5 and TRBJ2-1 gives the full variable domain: DAGVTQSPTHLIKTRGQQVTLRCSPISGHKSVSWYQQVLGQGPQFIFQYYEKEERGRGNFPDRFSARQFPNYSSELNVNALLLGDSALYLCASSLSSVDDEQFFGPGTRLTVL.

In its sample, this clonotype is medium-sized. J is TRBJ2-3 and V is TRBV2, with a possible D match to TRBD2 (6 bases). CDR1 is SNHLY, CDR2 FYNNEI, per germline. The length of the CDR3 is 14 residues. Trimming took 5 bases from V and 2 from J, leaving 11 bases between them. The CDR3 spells CASSPGLSTDTQYF. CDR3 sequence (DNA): TGTGCCAGCAGTCCGGGACTCTCCACAGATACGCAGTATTTT. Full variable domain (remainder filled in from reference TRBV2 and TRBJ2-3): EPEVTQTPSHQVTQMGQEVILRCVPISNHLYFYWYRQILGQKVEFLVSFYNNEISEKSEIFDDQFSVERPDGSNFTLKIRSTKLEDSAMYFCASSPGLSTDTQYFGPGTRLTVL.

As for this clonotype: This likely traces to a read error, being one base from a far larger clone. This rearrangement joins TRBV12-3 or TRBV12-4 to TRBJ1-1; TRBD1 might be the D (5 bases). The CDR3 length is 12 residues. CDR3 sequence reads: CASSLSGTEVFF. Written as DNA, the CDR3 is TGTGCCAGCAGTTTATCCGGGACTGAAGTTTTCTTT.

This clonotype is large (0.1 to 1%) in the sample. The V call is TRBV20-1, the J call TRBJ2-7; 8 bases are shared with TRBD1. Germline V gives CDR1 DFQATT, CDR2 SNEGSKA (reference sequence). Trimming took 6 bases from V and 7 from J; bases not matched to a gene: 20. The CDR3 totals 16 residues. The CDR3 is CSATNAGGGQLGEQYF. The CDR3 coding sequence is TGCAGTGCCACGAATGCAGGGGGCGGTCAATTGGGGGAGCAGTACTTC.

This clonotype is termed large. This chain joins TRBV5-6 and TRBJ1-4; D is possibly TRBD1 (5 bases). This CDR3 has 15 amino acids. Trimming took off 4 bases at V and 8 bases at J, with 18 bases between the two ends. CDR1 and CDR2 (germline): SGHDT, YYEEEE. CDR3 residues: CASSGARVEKEKLFF. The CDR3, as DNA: TGTGCCAGCAGCGGGGCGCGAGTGGAAAAAGAAAAACTGTTTTTT.

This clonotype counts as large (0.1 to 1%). This CDR3 reads CASSLGTSGIYNEQFF. DNA of the CDR3: TGTGCCAGCAGTTTGGGGACTAGCGGGATCTACAATGAGCAGTTCTTC. This chain uses TRBV27 with TRBJ2-1, with 13 bases that match TRBD2. The ends lost 3 bases at V and 3 bases at J; junction bases unmatched: 2. Germline CDR1 and CDR2: MNHEY and SMNVEV (reference sequence). The CDR3 consists of 16 residues.

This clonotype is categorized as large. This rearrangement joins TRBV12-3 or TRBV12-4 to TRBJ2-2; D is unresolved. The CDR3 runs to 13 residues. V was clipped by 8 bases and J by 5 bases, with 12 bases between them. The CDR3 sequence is CASFPDGTGELFF. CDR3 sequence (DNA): TGTGCCAGCTTCCCGGACGGGACCGGGGAGCTGTTTTTT.

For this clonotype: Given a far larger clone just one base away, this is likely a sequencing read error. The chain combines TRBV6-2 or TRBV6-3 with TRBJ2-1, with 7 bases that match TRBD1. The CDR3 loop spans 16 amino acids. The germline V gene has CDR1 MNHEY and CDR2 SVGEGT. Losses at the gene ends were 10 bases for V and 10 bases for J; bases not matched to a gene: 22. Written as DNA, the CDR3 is TGTGCCATCACTCCCGGACCGGGACAGAGCTCCTACGAGCAGTTCTTC. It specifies CAITPGPGQSSYEQFF.

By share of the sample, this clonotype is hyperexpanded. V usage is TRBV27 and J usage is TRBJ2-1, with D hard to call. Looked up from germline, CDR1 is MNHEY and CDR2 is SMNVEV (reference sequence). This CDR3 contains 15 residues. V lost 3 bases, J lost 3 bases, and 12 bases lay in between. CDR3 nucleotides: TGTGCCAGCAGTTTGGTAGGGTATGGCTACAATGAGCAGTTCTTC. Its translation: CASSLVGYGYNEQFF.

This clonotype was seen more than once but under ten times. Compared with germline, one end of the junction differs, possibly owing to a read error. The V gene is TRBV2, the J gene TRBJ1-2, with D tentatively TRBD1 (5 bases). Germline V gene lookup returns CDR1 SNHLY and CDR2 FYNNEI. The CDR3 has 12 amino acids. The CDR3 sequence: CASRVRSTAFNF. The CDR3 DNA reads TGTGCCAGCAGGGTTCGTTCGACAGCATTTAACTTC. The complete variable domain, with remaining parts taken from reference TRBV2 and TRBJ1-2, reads EPEVTQTPSHQVTQMGQEVILRCVPISNHLYFYWYRQILGQKVEFLVSFYNNEISEKSEIFDDQFSVERPDGSNFTLKIRSTKLEDSAMYFCASRVRSTAFNFGSGTRLTVV.

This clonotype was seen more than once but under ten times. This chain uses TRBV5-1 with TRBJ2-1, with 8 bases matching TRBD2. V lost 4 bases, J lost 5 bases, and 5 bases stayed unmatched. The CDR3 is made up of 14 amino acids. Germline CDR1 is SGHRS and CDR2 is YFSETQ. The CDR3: CASSPSGGDNEQFF. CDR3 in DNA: TGCGCCAGCAGCCCCTCGGGAGGGGACAATGAGCAGTTCTTC.

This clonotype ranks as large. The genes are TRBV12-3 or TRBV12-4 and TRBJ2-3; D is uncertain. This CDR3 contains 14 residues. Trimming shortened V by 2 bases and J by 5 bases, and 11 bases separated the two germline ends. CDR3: CASSLRLSGDTQYF. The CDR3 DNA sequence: TGTGCCAGCAGTTTACGGCTGTCGGGAGATACGCAGTATTTT.

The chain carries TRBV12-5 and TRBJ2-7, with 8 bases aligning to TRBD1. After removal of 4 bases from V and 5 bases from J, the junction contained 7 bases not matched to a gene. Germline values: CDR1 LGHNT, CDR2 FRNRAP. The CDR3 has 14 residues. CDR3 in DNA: TGTGCTAGTGGTTACGGACAGGGCCTTAACGAGCAGTACTTC. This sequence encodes CASGYGQGLNEQYF.

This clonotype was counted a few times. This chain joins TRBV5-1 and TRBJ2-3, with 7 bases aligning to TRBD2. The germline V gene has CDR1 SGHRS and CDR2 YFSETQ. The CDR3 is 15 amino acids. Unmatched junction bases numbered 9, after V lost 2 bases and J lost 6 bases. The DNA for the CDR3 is TGCGCCAGCAGCTTTTCGGACGGGAGGACGGATACGCAGTATTTT. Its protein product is CASSFSDGRTDTQYF. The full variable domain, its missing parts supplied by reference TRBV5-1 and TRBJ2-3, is KAGVTQTPRYLIKTRGQQVTLSCSPISGHRSVSWYQQTPGQGLQFLFEYFSETQRNKGNFPGRFSGRQFSNSRSEMNVSTLELGDSALYLCASSFSDGRTDTQYFGPGTRLTVL.

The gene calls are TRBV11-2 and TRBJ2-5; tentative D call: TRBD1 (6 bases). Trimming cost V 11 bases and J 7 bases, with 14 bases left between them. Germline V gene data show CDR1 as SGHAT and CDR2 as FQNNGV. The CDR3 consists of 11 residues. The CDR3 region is CACKQGLTQYF. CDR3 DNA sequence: TGTGCCTGCAAACAGGGTTTGACCCAGTACTTC.

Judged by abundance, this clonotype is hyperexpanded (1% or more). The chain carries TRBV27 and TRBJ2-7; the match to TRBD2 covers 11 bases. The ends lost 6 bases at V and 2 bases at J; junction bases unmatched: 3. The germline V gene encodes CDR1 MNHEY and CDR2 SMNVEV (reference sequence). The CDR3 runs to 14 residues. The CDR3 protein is CASSRLAGPYEQYF. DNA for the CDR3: TGTGCCAGCAGCCGACTAGCGGGACCCTACGAGCAGTACTTC.

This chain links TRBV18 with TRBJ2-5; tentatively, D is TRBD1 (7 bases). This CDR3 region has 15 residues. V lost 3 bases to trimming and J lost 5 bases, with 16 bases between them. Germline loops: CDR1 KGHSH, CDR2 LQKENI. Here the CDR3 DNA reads TGTGCCAGCTCACCCACGGAGGGGGCATACGAGACCCAGTACTTC. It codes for CASSPTEGAYETQYF.

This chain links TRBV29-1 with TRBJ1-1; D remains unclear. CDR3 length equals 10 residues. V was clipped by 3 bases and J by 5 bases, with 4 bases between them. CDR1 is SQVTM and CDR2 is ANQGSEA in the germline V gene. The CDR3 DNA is TGCAGCGTTGACGTAACTGAAGCTTTCTTT. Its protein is CSVDVTEAFF.

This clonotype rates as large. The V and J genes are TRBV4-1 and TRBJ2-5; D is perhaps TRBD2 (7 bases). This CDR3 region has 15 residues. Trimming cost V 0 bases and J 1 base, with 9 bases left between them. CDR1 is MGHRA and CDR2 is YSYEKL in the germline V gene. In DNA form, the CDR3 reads TGCGCCAGCAGCCAAGATCGGGGGGCCCAAGAGACCCAGTACTTC. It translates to CASSQDRGAQETQYF.

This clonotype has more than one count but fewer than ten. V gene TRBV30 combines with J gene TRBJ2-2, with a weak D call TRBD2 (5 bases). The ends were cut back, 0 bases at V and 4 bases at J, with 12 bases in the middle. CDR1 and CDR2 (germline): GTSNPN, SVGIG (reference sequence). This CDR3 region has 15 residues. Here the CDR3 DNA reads TGTGCCTGGAGTGTAGGCGGGTTGACCACCGGGGAGCTGTTTTTT. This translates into CAWSVGGLTTGELFF.

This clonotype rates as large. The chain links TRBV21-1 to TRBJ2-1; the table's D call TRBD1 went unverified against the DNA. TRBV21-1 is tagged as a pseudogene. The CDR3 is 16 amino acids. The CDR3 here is CASSNRTDSSYNEQFF. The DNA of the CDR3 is TGTGCCAGCAGCAACCGGACAGATAGCTCCTACAATGAGCAGTTCTTC.

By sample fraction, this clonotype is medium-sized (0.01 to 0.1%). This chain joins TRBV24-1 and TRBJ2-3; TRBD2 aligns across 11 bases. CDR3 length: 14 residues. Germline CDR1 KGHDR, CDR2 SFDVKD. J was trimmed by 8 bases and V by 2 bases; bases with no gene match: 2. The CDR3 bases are TGTGCCACCAGTGATTCCGGACTAGCGGGTACGCAGTATTTT. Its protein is CATSDSGLAGTQYF.

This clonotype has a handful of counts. The CDR3 DNA follows: TGTGCCAGCAGCGGGACTAGCGGGAGGACCGGGGAGCTGTTTTTT. Amino acids: CASSGTSGRTGELFF. V is TRBV2 and J is TRBJ2-2; 15 positions agree with TRBD2. This CDR3 is 15 amino acids long. The junction had 1 base not matched to a gene; V was cut back by 6 bases and J by 5 bases. Germline V gene sequence: CDR1 SNHLY, CDR2 FYNNEI.

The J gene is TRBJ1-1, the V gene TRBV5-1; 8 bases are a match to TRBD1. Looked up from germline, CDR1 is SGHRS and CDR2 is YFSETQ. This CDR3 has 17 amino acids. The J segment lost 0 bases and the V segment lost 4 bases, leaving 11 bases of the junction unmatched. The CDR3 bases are TGCGCCAGCAGCCCGTACGACAGGGGAAGGGTGAACACTGAAGCTTTCTTT. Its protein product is CASSPYDRGRVNTEAFF.

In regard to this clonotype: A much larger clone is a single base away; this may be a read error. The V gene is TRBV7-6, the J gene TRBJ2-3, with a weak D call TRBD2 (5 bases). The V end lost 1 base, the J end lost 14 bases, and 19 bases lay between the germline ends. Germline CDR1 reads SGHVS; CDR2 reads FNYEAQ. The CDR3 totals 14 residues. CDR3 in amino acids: CASSLGATTGELYF. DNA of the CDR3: TGTGCCAGCAGCTTAGGGGCTACCACCGGGGAGCTGTATTTT.

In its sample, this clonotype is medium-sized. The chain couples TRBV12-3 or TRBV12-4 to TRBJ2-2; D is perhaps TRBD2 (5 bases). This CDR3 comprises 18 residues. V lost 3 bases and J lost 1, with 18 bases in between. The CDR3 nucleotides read TGTGCCAGCAGTTTCCCGCGCGAAAGAGCGGTGAACACCGGGGAGCTGTTTTTT. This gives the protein CASSFPRERAVNTGELFF.